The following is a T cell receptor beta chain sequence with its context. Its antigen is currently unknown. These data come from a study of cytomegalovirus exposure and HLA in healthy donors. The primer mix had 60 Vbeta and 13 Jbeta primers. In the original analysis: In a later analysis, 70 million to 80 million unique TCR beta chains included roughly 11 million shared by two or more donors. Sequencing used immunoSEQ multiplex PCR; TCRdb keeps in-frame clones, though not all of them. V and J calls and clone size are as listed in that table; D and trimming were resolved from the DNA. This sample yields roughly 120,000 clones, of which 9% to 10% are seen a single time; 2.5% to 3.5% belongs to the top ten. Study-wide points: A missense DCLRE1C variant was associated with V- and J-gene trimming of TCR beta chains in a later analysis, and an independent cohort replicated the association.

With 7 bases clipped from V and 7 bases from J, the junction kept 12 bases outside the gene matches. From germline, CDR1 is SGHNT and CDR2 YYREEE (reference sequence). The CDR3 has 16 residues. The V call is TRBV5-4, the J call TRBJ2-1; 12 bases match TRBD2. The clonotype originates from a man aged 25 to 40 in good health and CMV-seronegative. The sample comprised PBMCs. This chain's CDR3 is CASGLVASGGGNEQFF. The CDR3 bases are TGTGCCAGCGGATTGGTGGCTAGCGGGGGGGGGAATGAGCAGTTCTTC.